Listed below are T cell receptor beta chains from one sample, sequenced in a study of T cell repertoires in cytomegalovirus infection. TCRdb re-called the reads through MiXCR, storing one row per CDR3 protein. The repertoire holds 200,000 to 300,000 distinct CDR3 sequences, with approximately 13% as singletons. Sequencing was performed on PBMCs. These TCRs come from a human donor in good health (CMV status not recorded). Some clones in this sample may be carry-over from other donors' samples. Each CDR3 is given with its conserved first and last residue. The order of the fields is clone size, J gene, D gene, V gene, CDR3 DNA, CDR3 protein. D genes are given only for firm matches. Size values are once, few and many counts, or a class for expanded clones, and some rows have none.

>few|TRBJ2-1|TRBD2|TRBV20-1
TGCAGTGCTAGAGCGGGAGGATCGGGAAATGAGCAGTTCTTC
CSARAGGSGNEQFF
>few|TRBJ2-7|TRBD2|TRBV28
TGTGCCAGCAGCTCACTAGCGGGAGGGTCGGGGGAGCAGTACTTC
CASSSLAGGSGEQYF
>many|TRBJ1-5|.|TRBV28
TGTGCCAGCAGCTCGGGGGGTAGCAATCAGCCCCAGCATTTT
CASSSGGSNQPQHF
>few|TRBJ2-1|.|TRBV12-5
TGTGCTAGTGGTTTGCTAGGTGGAACTAGGGATGAGCAGTTCTTC
CASGLLGGTRDEQFF
>.|TRBJ1-1|.|TRBV7-6
TGTGCCAGCAGCTTAGCGAGTTTGAACACTGAAGCTTTCTTT
CASSLASLNTEAFF
>.|TRBJ2-7|.|TRBV12-5
TGTGCTAGGAAGGACCGACGATCAACACAGTGCGAGCAGTACTTC
CARKDRRSTQCEQYF
>.|TRBJ2-7|.|TRBV7-3
TGTGCCAGCAGCTTAATCCCCGGCTTGGAGCAGTACTTC
CASSLIPGLEQYF
>.|TRBJ1-1|.|TRBV9
TGTGCCAGCAGCGGTCACAGGGCCGGGTTCACTGAAGCTTTCTTT
CASSGHRAGFTEAFF
>few|TRBJ1-2|.|TRBV12-3/TRBV12-4
TGTGCCAGCGTCCCCGACAGGCCCAGGGGCTACACCTTC
CASVPDRPRGYTF
>many|TRBJ2-3|.|TRBV7-2
TGTGCCAGCAGCTTAGGGGAGGTGCCGGCCACAGATACGCAGTATTTT
CASSLGEVPATDTQYF
>many|TRBJ1-1|.|TRBV7-2
TGTGCCAGCAGCTTATTGCAGGGCTTCTCTACTGAAGCTTTCTTT
CASSLLQGFSTEAFF
>.|TRBJ2-3|.|TRBV11-2
TGTGCCAGCAGCTTAGTCCCCCTAGCAGCAGATACGCAGTATTTT
CASSLVPLAADTQYF
>few|TRBJ2-2|.|TRBV2
TGTGCCAGCAGTCAGAGTGATACCGGGGAGCTGTTTTTT
CASSQSDTGELFF
>few|TRBJ1-1|.|TRBV7-9
TGTGCCAGCAGCTTAAGGGATGTCACTGAAGCTTTCTTT
CASSLRDVTEAFF
>.|TRBJ2-1|.|TRBV24-1
TGTGCCACCAGTAGGACAACCACTCCTTACAATGAGCAGTTCTTC
CATSRTTTPYNEQFF
>once|TRBJ1-2|.|TRBV19
TGTGCCAGTAGTATAGATGATATCGGCGGCTATGGCTACACCTTC
CASSIDDIGGYGYTF
>many|TRBJ2-1|.|TRBV24-1
TGTGCCACCAGTGACCCCTTCGGCCCCCAGTTCTTC
CATSDPFGPQFF
>few|TRBJ2-7|.|TRBV2
TGTGCCAGCAGTGAAGAAGCAGGGGTCCCCCTTAACTTC
CASSEEAGVPLNF
>.|TRBJ2-1|TRBD2|TRBV27
TGTGCCAGCAACCCCTCCGGGACTACATACAATGAGCAGTTCTTC
CASNPSGTTYNEQFF
>.|TRBJ2-7|.|TRBV7-9
TGTGCCAGCAGCTTATCCGGGGGCGGCGGGCATGCCGAGCAGTACTTC
CASSLSGGGGHAEQYF
>.|TRBJ2-1|TRBD2|TRBV20-1
TGCAGTGCCAAAACTAGCGGGAGTGCATCCTTAGGGGGATCCTACAATGAGCAGTTCTTC
CSAKTSGSASLGGSYNEQFF
>many|TRBJ1-4|.|TRBV7-2
TGTGCCAGCAGCCTCGGCGGCGCTTCCAATGAAAAACTGTTTTTT
CASSLGGASNEKLFF
>.|TRBJ2-5|TRBD1|TRBV11-2
TGTGCCAGCAGCGACAGGGATTTGGAGACCCAGTACTTC
CASSDRDLETQYF
>few|TRBJ2-1|TRBD2|TRBV7-6
TGTGCCAGCAGCTTTTGGAGCGGGATCGCCTACAATGAGCAGTTCTTC
CASSFWSGIAYNEQFF
>.|TRBJ1-3|TRBD1|TRBV29-1
TGCAGCGTGGGACAGCTCTCAGACTCTGGAAACACCATATATTTT
CSVGQLSDSGNTIYF
>.|TRBJ2-3|.|TRBV3-1
TGTGCCAGCGCGCCTGGCGGGACTAGCACAGATACGCAGTATTTT
CASAPGGTSTDTQYF
>.|TRBJ2-7|.|TRBV12-3/TRBV12-4
TGTGCCAGCAGTATAGACAGCCTCTACGAGCAGTACTTC
CASSIDSLYEQYF
>.|TRBJ1-2|.|TRBV19
TGTGCCAGTAGCGCTGACAGGAGGTGGCGTGGCTACACCTTC
CASSADRRWRGYTF
>many|TRBJ1-1|.|TRBV7-2
TGTGCCAGCAGCCAAGGTCCTGAAGCTTTCTTT
CASSQGPEAFF
>few|TRBJ2-5|.|TRBV29-1
TGCAGCGTTGAAGAAAGCCGATTCCAAGAGACCCAGTACTTC
CSVEESRFQETQYF
>few|TRBJ2-1|.|TRBV15
TGTGCCACCAGCCCCCTTGGGAGGAAGGGCGAGCAGTTCTTC
CATSPLGRKGEQFF
>.|TRBJ2-1|TRBD2|TRBV20-1
TGCAGTGCTAGGAGGACTAGCGAATCCAGACAGTTCTTC
CSARRTSESRQFF
>.|TRBJ2-3|TRBD2|TRBV19
TGTGCCAGTAGTATAGCCCTAGCGGGGGGGTTTAGCACAGATACGCAGTATTTT
CASSIALAGGFSTDTQYF
>many|TRBJ1-1|.|TRBV6-2/TRBV6-3
TGTGCCAGCAGTTACTCACAGGGTAAAGGTGGTATGAACACTGAAGCTTTCTTT
CASSYSQGKGGMNTEAFF
>many|TRBJ2-2|.|TRBV7-7
TGTGCCAGCAGCTCGGACATTGGAGGGCTCTCAAACACCGGGGAGCTGTTTTTT
CASSSDIGGLSNTGELFF
>few|TRBJ1-2|.|TRBV20-1
TGCAGTGCTAGAGAACAAACCCCCTATGGCTACACCTTC
CSAREQTPYGYTF
>.|TRBJ2-1|.|TRBV6-2/TRBV6-3
TGTGCCAGCAGCTCGACTAGGAGCTCCTACAATGAGCAGTTCTTC
CASSSTRSSYNEQFF
>many|TRBJ1-1|.|TRBV12-3/TRBV12-4
TGTGCCAGCAGTTTAGGAGGGACAACGAACACTGAAGCTTTCTTT
CASSLGGTTNTEAFF
>few|TRBJ2-7|TRBD2|TRBV7-2
TGTGCCAGCAGACTTTGGACTAGCGGGGATGGAAACGAGCAGTACTTC
CASRLWTSGDGNEQYF
>few|TRBJ2-3|.|TRBV9
TGTGCCAGCGCTCCCGAAAGCACAGATACGCAGTATTTT
CASAPESTDTQYF
>few|TRBJ2-7|.|TRBV20-1
TGCAGTGCTAGAGACTATACCTTTACCTACGAGCAGTACTTC
CSARDYTFTYEQYF
>few|TRBJ2-7|.|TRBV5-4
TGTGCCAGCAGCTTGGAAGCAGGGTCCCGCGAGCAGTACTTC
CASSLEAGSREQYF
>few|TRBJ1-1|.|TRBV28
TGTGCCAGCCGGGTTCAAAGGGCGAACACTGAAGCTTTCTTT
CASRVQRANTEAFF
>many|TRBJ1-1|.|TRBV14
TGTGCCAGCAGCCAACCGAACACTGAAGCTTTCTTT
CASSQPNTEAFF
>.|TRBJ1-2|TRBD1|TRBV29-1
TGCAGCGTTCAGGGGGATGAAAGTGGCTACACCTTC
CSVQGDESGYTF